Listed here are 7 T cell receptor beta chains from one sample, sequenced in a study of shared clonotypes between healthy human individuals. Here immunoSEQ multiplex PCR was the method, and the copy in TCRdb shows in-frame clones only, minus some. The sample includes 1,400,000 or so clones, approximately 98.5% of them seen just once. Sequenced input: naive CD4+ T cells sorted from blood. As for subset: CD45RA+ positively selected. Receptors originate from a man aged 25-40 years in good health.

V gene TRBV28 combines with J gene TRBJ2-7, with 9 bases aligning to TRBD2. CDR3 length: 17 residues. The germline V gene encodes CDR1 MDHEN and CDR2 SYDVKM. V shed 8 bases, J shed 0 bases, and the junction held 14 bases outside the gene matches. CDR3 residues: CASQAPGLAASSYEQYF. In DNA form, the CDR3 reads TGTGCCAGCCAAGCACCGGGACTAGCTGCGAGCTCCTACGAGCAGTACTTC.

The gene calls are TRBV7-9 and TRBJ2-2; D is unclear. This CDR3 has 15 residues. V shed 3 bases and J shed 3 bases, with 11 bases lying between them. CDR1 and CDR2 (germline): SEHNR, FQNEAQ (reference sequence). The CDR3 loop is CASSFDGRDTGELFF. CDR3 coding DNA: TGTGCCAGCAGCTTTGATGGGCGAGACACCGGGGAGCTGTTTTTT.

The chain carries TRBV7-2 and TRBJ1-3; no firm D call. This CDR3 comprises 14 residues. Germline V lookup: CDR1 SGHTA, CDR2 FQGNSA. The V gene lost 3 bases and the J gene lost 0 bases, with 6 bases spanning the gap. CDR3 protein: CASSFAASGNTIYF. In DNA form, the CDR3 reads TGTGCCAGCAGCTTCGCAGCCTCTGGAAACACCATATATTTT.

The chain links TRBV5-1 to TRBJ2-3; 8 nucleotides match TRBD2. The CDR3 extends over 15 amino acids. Germline V gives CDR1 SGHRS, CDR2 YFSETQ. J gave up 1 base and V 3 bases, and 4 bases lay outside the gene matches. The CDR3 DNA follows: TGCGCCAGCAGCTCAGCTAGCGGGCGCACAGATACGCAGTATTTT. It specifies CASSSASGRTDTQYF.

In DNA form, the CDR3 reads TGCGCCAGCAGCTACACTCCGGGCCCCGCGACCACTGAAGCTTTCTTT. It is translated as CASSYTPGPATTEAFF. This rearrangement joins TRBV5-1 to TRBJ1-1; the D is unclear. Trimming shortened V by 3 bases and J by 4 bases, and 19 bases separated the two germline ends. The germline gives CDR1 SGHRS, CDR2 YFSETQ. The CDR3 runs to 16 residues.

The sample holds one count of this clone. This sequence joins TRBV15 and TRBJ2-1, with 12 bases that match TRBD1. Germline loops: CDR1 LNHNV, CDR2 YYDKDF (reference sequence). With 4 bases clipped from V and 7 bases from J, the junction kept 8 bases outside the gene matches. The CDR3 consists of 16 residues. In DNA form, the CDR3 reads TGTGCCACCAGCATACCGGGACAGGGGGCTGGAAATGAGCAGTTCTTC. This codes for CATSIPGQGAGNEQFF.

This rearrangement joins TRBV2 to TRBJ1-1, with a possible D match to TRBD1 (5 bases). V was clipped by 6 bases and J by 1 base, with 9 bases between them. This CDR3 contains 13 residues. Germline V gene data show CDR1 as SNHLY and CDR2 as FYNNEI. The CDR3 region is CASRRQPNTEAFF. CDR3 bases: TGTGCCAGCAGAAGACAGCCGAACACTGAAGCTTTCTTT.